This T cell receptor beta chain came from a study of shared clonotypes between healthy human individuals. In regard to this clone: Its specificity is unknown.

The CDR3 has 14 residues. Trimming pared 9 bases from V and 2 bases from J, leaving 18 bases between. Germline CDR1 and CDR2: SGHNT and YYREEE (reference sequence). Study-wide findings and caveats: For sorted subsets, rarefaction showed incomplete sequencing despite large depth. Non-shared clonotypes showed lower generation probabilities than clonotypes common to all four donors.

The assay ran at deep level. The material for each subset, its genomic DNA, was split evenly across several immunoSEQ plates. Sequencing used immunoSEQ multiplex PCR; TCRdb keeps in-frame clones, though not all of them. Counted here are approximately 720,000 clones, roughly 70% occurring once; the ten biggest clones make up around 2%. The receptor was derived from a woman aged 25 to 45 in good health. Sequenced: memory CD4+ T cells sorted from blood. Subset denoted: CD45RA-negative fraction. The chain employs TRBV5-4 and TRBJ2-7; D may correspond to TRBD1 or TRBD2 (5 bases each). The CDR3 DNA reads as TGTGCCACCACTACTAGGGGCGGTACCTACGAGCAGTACTTC. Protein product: CATTTRGGTYEQYF.